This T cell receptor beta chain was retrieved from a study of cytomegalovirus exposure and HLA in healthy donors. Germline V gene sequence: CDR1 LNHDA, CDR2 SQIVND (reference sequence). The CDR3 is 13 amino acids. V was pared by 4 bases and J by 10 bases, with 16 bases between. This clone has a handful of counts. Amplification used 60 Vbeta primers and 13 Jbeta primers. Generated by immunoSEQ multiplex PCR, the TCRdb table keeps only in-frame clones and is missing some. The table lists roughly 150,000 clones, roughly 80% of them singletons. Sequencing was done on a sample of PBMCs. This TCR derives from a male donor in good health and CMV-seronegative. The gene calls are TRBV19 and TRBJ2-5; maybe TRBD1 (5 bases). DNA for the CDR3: TGTGCCAGTAGTAATTCGGCAGGGTGGGACCAGTACTTC. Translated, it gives CASSNSAGWDQYF. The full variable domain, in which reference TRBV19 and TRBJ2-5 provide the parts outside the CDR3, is DGGITQSPKYLFRKEGQNVTLSCEQNLNHDAMYWYRQDPGQGLRLIYYSQIVNDFQKGDIAEGYSVSREKKESFPLTVTSAQKNPTAFYLCASSNSAGWDQYFGPGTRLLVL.